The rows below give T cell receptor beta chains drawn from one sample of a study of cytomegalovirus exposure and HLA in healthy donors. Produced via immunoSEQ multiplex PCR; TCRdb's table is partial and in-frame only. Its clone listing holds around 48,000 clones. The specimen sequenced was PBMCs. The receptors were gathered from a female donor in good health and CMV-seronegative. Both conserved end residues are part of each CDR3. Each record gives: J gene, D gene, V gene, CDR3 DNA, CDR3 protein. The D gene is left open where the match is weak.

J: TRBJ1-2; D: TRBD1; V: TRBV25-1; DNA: TGTGCCAGCAGTGAATCGGGGGACAGGGTTGGCTATGGCTACACCTTC; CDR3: CASSESGDRVGYGYTF
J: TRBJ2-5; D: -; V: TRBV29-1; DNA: TGCAGCGGGCGGGACAGCCGAACACTCAACCAGTACTTC; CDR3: CSGRDSRTLNQYF
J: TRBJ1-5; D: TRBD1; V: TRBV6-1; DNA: TGTGCCAGCAAGAGAGGGACAGGGGGAGATCAGCCCCAGCATTTT; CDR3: CASKRGTGGDQPQHF
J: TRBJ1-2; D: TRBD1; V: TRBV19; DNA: TGTGCCAGTACCCCTCCTGGTCAGGGGGGTGGCTACACCTTC; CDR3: CASTPPGQGGGYTF
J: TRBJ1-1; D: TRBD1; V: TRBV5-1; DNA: TGCGCCAGCAGCTGGACAGGGGCTACGAGCACTGAAGCTTTCTTT; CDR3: CASSWTGATSTEAFF
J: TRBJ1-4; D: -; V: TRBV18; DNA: TGTGCCAGCTCAGAGGGGGCAACTAATGAAAAACTGTTTTTT; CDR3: CASSEGATNEKLFF
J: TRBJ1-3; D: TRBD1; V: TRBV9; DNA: TGTGCCAGCAGCGCCCGCCCGGGACAGGGAATGTGGGGCTCTGGAAACACCATATATTTT; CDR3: CASSARPGQGMWGSGNTIYF
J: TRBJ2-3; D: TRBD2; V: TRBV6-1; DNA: TGTGCCAGCACTGGAGGACTAGCGGGGACGCAGTATTTT; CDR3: CASTGGLAGTQYF
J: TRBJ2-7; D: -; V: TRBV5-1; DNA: TGCGCCAGCAGCTTTGGGGGCGGGCTCTACGAGCAGTACTTC; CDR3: CASSFGGGLYEQYF
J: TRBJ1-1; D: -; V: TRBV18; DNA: TGTGCCAGCTCACCTCTAGGACAGGAAGCTTTCTTT; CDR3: CASSPLGQEAFF
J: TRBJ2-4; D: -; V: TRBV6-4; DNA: TGTGCCAGCAGTGAAACTAGGAACATAGCCAAAAACATTCAGTACTTC; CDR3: CASSETRNIAKNIQYF
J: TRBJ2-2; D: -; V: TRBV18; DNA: TGTGCCAGCTCCCGACTACGGTCGGCTGACACCGGGGAGCTGTTTTTT; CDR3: CASSRLRSADTGELFF
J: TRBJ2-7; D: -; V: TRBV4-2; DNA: TGTGCCAGCAGCCCGGAGGGTGGCACGTACGAGCAGTACTTC; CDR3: CASSPEGGTYEQYF
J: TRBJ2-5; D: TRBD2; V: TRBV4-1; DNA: TGCGCCAGCAGCCAAGGAGGAAACGCGGGAGGCCAAGAGACCCAGTACTTC; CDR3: CASSQGGNAGGQETQYF
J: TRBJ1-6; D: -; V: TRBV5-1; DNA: TGCGCCAGCAGCTTGGACAGGGAGGGATCACCCCTCCACTTT; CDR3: CASSLDREGSPLHF
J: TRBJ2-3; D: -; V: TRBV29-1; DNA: TGCAGCGTTGAAGAGGCAGGGGATACGCAGTATTTT; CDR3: CSVEEAGDTQYF
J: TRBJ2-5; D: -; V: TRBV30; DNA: TGTGCCGGGAGCTGGGGGGTAGAAGAGACCCAGTACTTC; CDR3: CAGSWGVEETQYF
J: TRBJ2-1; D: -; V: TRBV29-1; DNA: TGCAGCGGGCTCCCCGCGGGTACGGAGAATGAGCAGTTCTTC; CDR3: CSGLPAGTENEQFF
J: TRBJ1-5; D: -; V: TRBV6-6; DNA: TGTGCCAGCGTTCGGGGGAGCAATCAGCCCCAGCATTTT; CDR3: CASVRGSNQPQHF
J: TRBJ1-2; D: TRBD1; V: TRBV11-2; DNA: TGTGCCAGCAGGCCCCTGACAGGGCGGATCATCTATGGCTACACCTTC; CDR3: CASRPLTGRIIYGYTF
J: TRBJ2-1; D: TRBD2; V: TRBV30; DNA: TGTGCCTGGACTGGGACTAGCGGTGACAATGAGCAGTTCTTC; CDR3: CAWTGTSGDNEQFF
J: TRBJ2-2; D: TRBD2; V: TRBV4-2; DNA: TGTGCCAGCAGCCAAGACAGGAGCGGGGGGACCGGGGAGCTGTTTTTT; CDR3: CASSQDRSGGTGELFF
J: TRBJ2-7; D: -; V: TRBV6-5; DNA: TGTGCCAGCAGTTACGGCGGCCCTGCGGTCTACGAGCAGTACTTC; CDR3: CASSYGGPAVYEQYF
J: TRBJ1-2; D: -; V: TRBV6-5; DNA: TGTGCCAGCAGTCCCGGGATTAGGGCGTCCTATGGCTACACCTTC; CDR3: CASSPGIRASYGYTF
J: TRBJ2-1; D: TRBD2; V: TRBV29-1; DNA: TGCAGCGTCGGGACTAGCGGGGACATGAGCTCCTACAATGAGCAGTTCTTC; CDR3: CSVGTSGDMSSYNEQFF
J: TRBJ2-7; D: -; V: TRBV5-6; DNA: TGTGCCAGCAGCTTCCCTACAGGGCCCTACGAGCAGTACTTC; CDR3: CASSFPTGPYEQYF
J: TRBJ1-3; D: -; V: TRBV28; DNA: TGTGCCAGCAGTTTAAGAGGGGGAGTAGCTGGAAACACCATATATTTT; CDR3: CASSLRGGVAGNTIYF
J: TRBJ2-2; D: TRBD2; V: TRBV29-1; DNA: TGCAGCGTTGAACTAGCGGGAGCGAACACCGGGGAGCTGTTTTTT; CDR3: CSVELAGANTGELFF
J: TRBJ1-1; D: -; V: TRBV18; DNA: TGTGCCAGCTCACCCCAGGGAGGGATCCCGTCTGAAGCTTTCTTT; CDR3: CASSPQGGIPSEAFF
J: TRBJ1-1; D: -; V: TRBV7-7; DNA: TGTGCTAGCAGCTTGACAGAGAACACTGAAGCTTTCTTT; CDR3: CASSLTENTEAFF
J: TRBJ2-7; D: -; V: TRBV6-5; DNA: TGTGCCAGCCAGGTGGGTCGGGGGTCGATCTACGAGCAGTACTTC; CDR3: CASQVGRGSIYEQYF
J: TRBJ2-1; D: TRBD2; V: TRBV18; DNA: TGTGCCAGCTCCGGTACCCTAGCGGGGGGGCCTGGGAATGAGCAGTTCTTC; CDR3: CASSGTLAGGPGNEQFF
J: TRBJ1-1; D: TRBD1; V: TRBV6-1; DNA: TGTGCCAGCAGGGTGGGACAGTCAGGTTCCACTGAAGCTTTCTTT; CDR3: CASRVGQSGSTEAFF
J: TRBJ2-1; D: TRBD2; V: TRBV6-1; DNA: TGTGCCAGCAAGCAGCGGGAGAGGATCGGGAGTGAGCAGTTCTTC; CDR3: CASKQRERIGSEQFF
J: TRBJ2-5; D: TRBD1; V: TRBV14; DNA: TGTGCCAGCAGCCAGAAGCTACTGGGACAGCGGGAGACCCAGTACTTC; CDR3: CASSQKLLGQRETQYF
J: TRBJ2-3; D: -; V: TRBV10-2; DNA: TGCGCCAGCAGTGGCGGAGTGATAGCAGATACGCAGTATTTT; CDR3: CASSGGVIADTQYF
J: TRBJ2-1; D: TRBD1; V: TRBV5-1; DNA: TGCGCCAGCAGCTTACCCCTCCAGGGGGCAGATGAGCAGTTCTTC; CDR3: CASSLPLQGADEQFF
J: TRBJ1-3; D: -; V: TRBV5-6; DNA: TGTGCCAGCAGCTTGGACCCTGCAGGCCCATCTGGAAACACCATATATTTT; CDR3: CASSLDPAGPSGNTIYF
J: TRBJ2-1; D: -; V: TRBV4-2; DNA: TGTGCCAGCAGCCAAGATTGGGACTTGGACAATGAGCAGTTCTTC; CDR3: CASSQDWDLDNEQFF
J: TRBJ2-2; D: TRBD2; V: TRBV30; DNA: TGTGCCTGGAAACGACTAGCGGGGGCGGGCACCGGGGAGCTGTTTTTT; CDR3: CAWKRLAGAGTGELFF
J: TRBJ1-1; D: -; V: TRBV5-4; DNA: TGTGCCAGCAGCCCGGAGACACTAGGTGAAGCTTTCTTT; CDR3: CASSPETLGEAFF
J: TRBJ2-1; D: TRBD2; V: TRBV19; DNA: TGTGCCAGTAAAAAGGAGGGACTAGCGGGGGGCCCACTCTACAATGAGCAGTTCTTC; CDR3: CASKKEGLAGGPLYNEQFF
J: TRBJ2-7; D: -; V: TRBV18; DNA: TGTGCCAGCTCCCGGGACAACAAACCGTACTTC; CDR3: CASSRDNKPYF
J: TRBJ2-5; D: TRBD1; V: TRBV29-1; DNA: TGCAGCGTTCATGGACAGGGGTTGGAGACCCAGTACTTC; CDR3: CSVHGQGLETQYF
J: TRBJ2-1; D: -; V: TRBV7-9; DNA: TGTGCCAGCAGCTTAGGGCAGGGATTGGGCGACAATGAGCAGTTCTTC; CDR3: CASSLGQGLGDNEQFF
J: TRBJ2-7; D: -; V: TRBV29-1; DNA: TGCAGCGTTGGGGCCCAGACCGGGACCTACGAGCAGTACTTC; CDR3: CSVGAQTGTYEQYF
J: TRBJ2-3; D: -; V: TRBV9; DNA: TGTGCCAGCAGCCTTTCCAGGGTCACAGATACGCAGTATTTT; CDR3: CASSLSRVTDTQYF
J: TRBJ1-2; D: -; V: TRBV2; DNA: TGTGCCGGCTCCGGAGGACCATTTGGCTACACCTTC; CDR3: CAGSGGPFGYTF
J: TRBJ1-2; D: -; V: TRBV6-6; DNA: TGTGCCAGCAGAGAGACAGTAACCGCTAACTATGGCTACACCTTC; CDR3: CASRETVTANYGYTF
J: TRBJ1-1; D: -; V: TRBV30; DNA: TGTGCCTGGAACCCATTGACAGGTGTTACTGAAGATTTCTTT; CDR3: CAWNPLTGVTEDFF
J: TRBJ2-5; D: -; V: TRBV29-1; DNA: TGCAGCGTTGTGTCAGGGGTAGAGACCCAGTACTTC; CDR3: CSVVSGVETQYF
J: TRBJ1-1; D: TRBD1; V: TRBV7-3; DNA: TGTGCCAGCAGTCCCCGAGGGGGACAGGGGATAACTGAAGCTTTCTTT; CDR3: CASSPRGGQGITEAFF
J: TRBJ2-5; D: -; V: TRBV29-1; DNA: TGCAGCGGGGGGGAGAGGGAGACCCAGTACTTC; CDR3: CSGGERETQYF